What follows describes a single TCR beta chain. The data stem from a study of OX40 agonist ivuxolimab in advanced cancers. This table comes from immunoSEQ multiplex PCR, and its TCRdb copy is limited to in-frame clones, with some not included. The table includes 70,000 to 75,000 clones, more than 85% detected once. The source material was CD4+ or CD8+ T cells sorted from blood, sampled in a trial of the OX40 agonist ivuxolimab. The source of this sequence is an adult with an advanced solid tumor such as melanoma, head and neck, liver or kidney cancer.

Written as DNA, the CDR3 is TGTGCCAGCAGCTTTACAGGGGACGGGGCTTTCTTT. This sequence encodes CASSFTGDGAFF. The rearrangement uses TRBV11-2 and TRBJ1-1, with 7 positions matching TRBD1. Germline-derived CDR1 and CDR2 are SGHAT and FQNNGV. Losses at the gene ends were 3 bases for V and 11 bases for J; bases not matched to a gene: 6. CDR3 length: 12 residues.